The present entry profiles one T cell receptor (beta chain) with its context. Its specificity is unknown. PBMCs were isolated at a quantity of at least 6.5 million per sample. These data come from a study of blood T cells in healthy people across ages. A sample-barcoded 5' primer and a J-beta primer mix were used in a second PCR of roughly 6 to 12 cycles. TCRdb analysed the 5' RACE reads with MiXCR anew, one entry per CDR3 protein. Here the sample spans approximately 1,000,000 distinct CDR3 sequences, 35% to 50% being singletons. General study points: Fewer expanded clones and more diversity marked long-lived versus aged donors. A strong correlation between TCR beta diversity and naive T cell percentage was seen.

This CDR3 spans 12 amino acids. Trimming removed 5 bases from V and 8 bases from J, with 12 bases in between. Germline V gene data show CDR1 as SGHTA and CDR2 as FQGNSA. Sequences were obtained from blood. V is TRBV7-2 and J is TRBJ1-2; D is unresolved. The sequence derives from an older woman in good health. The CDR3 protein is CASSPTSLGYTF. The CDR3 coding sequence is TGTGCCAGCAGCCCAACGTCCCTGGGCTACACCTTC.